This TCR beta chain was identified during a study of tumor and adjacent non-tumor tissue in lung cancer. A modified ARM-PCR protocol with three rounds of nested PCR amplified TCRbeta. MiXCR was run by TCRdb on the multiplex PCR reads, yielding one entry per CDR3 protein. Of 80,000 to 100,000 distinct CDR3 sequences in the sample, 75% to 85% are singletons; the top ten hold less than 40%. To note about this clonotype: Its specificity is not known. Since the CDR3 does not end with the conserved phenylalanine or tryptophan, this likely comes from a read error.

The template was RNA from unsorted bulk tissue. The normal lung tissue was taken more than 3 cm from the tumor edge. Between August and November 2014, newly diagnosed, chemotherapy-naive lung cancer patients underwent thoracic surgery in China. This CDR3 is built from 12 residues. CDR1 and CDR2 from the germline V gene are DFQATT and SNEGSKA (reference sequence). V gave up 7 bases and J gave up 0 bases, with 9 bases separating them. Study-level results: Significantly higher TCR diversity was found in tumor than normal lung.

The chain couples TRBV20-1 to TRBJ1-1; weak D call: TRBD1 (5 bases). This TCR was sampled from a man between 60 and 70 years old with small cell lung cancer. The sequenced sample was distant non-tumor lung tissue. CDR3 DNA sequence: TGCAGTGACGCAGGGCTGAACACTGAAGCTTTCCTT. Amino acid sequence: CSDAGLNTEAFL.